This T cell receptor beta chain was sequenced during a study of shared clonotypes between healthy human individuals. Whole-study findings and limits: Exclusively blood specimens were collected; tissue repertoires likely differ.

Turning to this clone: The antigen is unknown.

CDR3 length: 15 residues. In germline, CDR1 is MDHEN, CDR2 SYDVKM. V dropped 2 bases and J dropped 0; count of bases not matched to a gene: 4. Genomic DNA of each subset was evenly split across several immunoSEQ plates. This table comes from immunoSEQ multiplex PCR, and its TCRdb copy is limited to in-frame clones, with some not included. The sample contains 230,000 or so clones, about 65% of which appear only once. There were no recent acute infections or vaccinations among the donors, who were healthy HIV-negative adults. Naive CD4+ cells were CD45RA-selected; the remaining cells were memory. The origin of this receptor is a man in his thirties or forties in good health. Sequencing used memory CD4+ T cells sorted from blood. As to subset: CD45RA-negative fraction. The V call is TRBV28, the J call TRBJ2-7, with TRBD1 identical over 7 bases. CDR3: CASSLHGTASYEQYF. DNA of the CDR3: TGTGCCAGCAGTTTACACGGGACAGCCTCCTACGAGCAGTACTTC.